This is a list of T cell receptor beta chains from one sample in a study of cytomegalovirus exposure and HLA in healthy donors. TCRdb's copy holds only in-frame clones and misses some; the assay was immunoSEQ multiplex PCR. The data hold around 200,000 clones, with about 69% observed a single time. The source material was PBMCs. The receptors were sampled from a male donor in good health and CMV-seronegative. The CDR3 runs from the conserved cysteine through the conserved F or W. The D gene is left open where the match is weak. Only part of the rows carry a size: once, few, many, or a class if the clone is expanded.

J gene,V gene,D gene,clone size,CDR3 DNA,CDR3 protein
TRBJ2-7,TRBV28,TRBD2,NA,TGTGCCAGCAGCCCCAGTGGAAGCGGGAGTCTTAGGTCCTACGAGCAGTACTTC,CASSPSGSGSLRSYEQYF
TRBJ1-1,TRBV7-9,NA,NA,TGTGCCAGCAGCCCAGGGGTTGAAGCTTTCTTT,CASSPGVEAFF
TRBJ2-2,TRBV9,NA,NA,TGTGCCAGCAGCCCGTCGAACACCGGGGAGCTGTTTTTT,CASSPSNTGELFF
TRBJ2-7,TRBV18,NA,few,TGTGCCAGCTCTACGGGGGTGGACCTCTACGAGCAGTACTTC,CASSTGVDLYEQYF
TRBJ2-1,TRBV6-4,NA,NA,TGTGCCAGCAGTGACTTCGTTAGCGGCTCCTACAATGAGCAGTTCTTC,CASSDFVSGSYNEQFF
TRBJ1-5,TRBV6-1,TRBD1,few,TGTGCCAGCAGTGGTCCCGGGACAGGGGGCACTCAGCCCCAGCATTTT,CASSGPGTGGTQPQHF
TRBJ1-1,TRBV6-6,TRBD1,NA,TGTGCCAGCAGGAACCGCGGGACAGGAAGGCAATGGGCTTTCTTT,CASRNRGTGRQWAFF
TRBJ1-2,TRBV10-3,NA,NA,TGTGCCATCAGTGAGTCGCGTTTTAATGGCTACACCTTC,CAISESRFNGYTF
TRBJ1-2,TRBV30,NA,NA,TGTGCCTGGAGTAGGGGATTTGATGGCTACACCTTC,CAWSRGFDGYTF
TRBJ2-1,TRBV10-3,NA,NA,TGTGCCTCCCAGGGACTGTTTTACAATGAGCAGTTCTTC,CASQGLFYNEQFF
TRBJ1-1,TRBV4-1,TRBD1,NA,TGCGCCAGCAGCCAGCGGACAGGGCGGAACACTGAAGCTTTCTTT,CASSQRTGRNTEAFF
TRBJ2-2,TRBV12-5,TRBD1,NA,TGTGCTAGTGGTCAGACAGGGGGCGAAGGGAACACCGGGGAGCTGTTTTTT,CASGQTGGEGNTGELFF
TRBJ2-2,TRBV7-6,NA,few,TGTGCCAGCAGCTTATTCGGTGGAGGAACCGGGGAGCTGTTTTTT,CASSLFGGGTGELFF
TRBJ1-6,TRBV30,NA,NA,TGTGCCTGGAGAGTATACGGGTATAATTCACCCCTCCACTTT,CAWRVYGYNSPLHF
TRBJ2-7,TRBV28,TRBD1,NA,TGTGCCAGCAGTCCTTCATATCGGACAGGGTTCGACGAGCAGTACTTC,CASSPSYRTGFDEQYF
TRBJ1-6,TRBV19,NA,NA,TGTGCCAGTAGTATAGACCGTCAGGGGTTGGGGTCACCCCTCCACTTT,CASSIDRQGLGSPLHF
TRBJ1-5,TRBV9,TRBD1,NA,TGTGCCAGCAGCGCTACAGGGGGAAGCAATCAGCCCCAGCATTTT,CASSATGGSNQPQHF
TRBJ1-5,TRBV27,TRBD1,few,TGTGCCAGCGGATGGACAGGGAATCAGCCCCAGCATTTT,CASGWTGNQPQHF
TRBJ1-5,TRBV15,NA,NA,TGTGCCACCAGCAGAGATCGGTCAGGATATAATCAGCCCCAGCATTTT,CATSRDRSGYNQPQHF
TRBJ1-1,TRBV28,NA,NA,TGTGCCAGCAGATTGACACGGGAGAACACTGAAGCTTTCTTT,CASRLTRENTEAFF
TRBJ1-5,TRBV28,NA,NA,TGTGCCAGCAGTTTATTGCAGGGGCTTAACAATCAGCCCCAGCATTTT,CASSLLQGLNNQPQHF
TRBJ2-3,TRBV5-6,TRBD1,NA,TGTGCCAGCAGCTGGGGGACAGGCACAGATACGCAGTATTTT,CASSWGTGTDTQYF
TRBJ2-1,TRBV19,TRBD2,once,TGTGCCAGTAGTCCCCGGGACTATCCATACAATGAGCAGTTCTTC,CASSPRDYPYNEQFF
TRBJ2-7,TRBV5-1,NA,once,TGCGCCAGCAGCTTAGACACGGACTACGAGCAGTACTTC,CASSLDTDYEQYF
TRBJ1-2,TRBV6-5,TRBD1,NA,TGTGCCAGCAGTCGGGACAGACTTTCGTATGGCTACACCTTC,CASSRDRLSYGYTF
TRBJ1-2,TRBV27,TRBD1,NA,TGTGCCAGCAGTTTGTCCGGACAGGGGGCAGATGGGTACTATGGCTACACCTTC,CASSLSGQGADGYYGYTF
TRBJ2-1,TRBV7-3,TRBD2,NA,TGTGCCAGCAACCTAGCGGGAGTGGGCCCCAGGCAGGGTGAGCAGTTCTTC,CASNLAGVGPRQGEQFF
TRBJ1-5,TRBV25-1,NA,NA,TGTGCCAGCAGTGGATCGATCGAGGACAGTCCGTCCCAGCATTTT,CASSGSIEDSPSQHF
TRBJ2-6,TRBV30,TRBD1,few,TGTGCCTGGAGTCCACCACCCTTGCCGGGACAGGGGTTCGGGGCCAACGTCCTGACTTTC,CAWSPPPLPGQGFGANVLTF
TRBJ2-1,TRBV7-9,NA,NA,TGTGCCAGCAGCTTAATCGACTCCCGAGGTGAGCAGTTCTTC,CASSLIDSRGEQFF
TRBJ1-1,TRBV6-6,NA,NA,TGTGCCAGCAGCCCCTGGGGCAGGGGGAACACTGAAGCTTTCTTT,CASSPWGRGNTEAFF
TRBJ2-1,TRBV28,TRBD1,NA,TGTGCCAGCAGTCGATTGGGACAGGGACGGAATGAGCAGTTCTTC,CASSRLGQGRNEQFF
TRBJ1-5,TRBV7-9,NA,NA,TGTGCCAGCAGCTTAAAACGGTGGGGGGAACAGCCCCAGCATTTT,CASSLKRWGEQPQHF
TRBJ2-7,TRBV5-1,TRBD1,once,TGCGCCAGCAGCTTGGGACAGGGGCTCGACGAGCAGTACTTC,CASSLGQGLDEQYF
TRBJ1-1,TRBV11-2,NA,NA,TGTGCCAGCAGCTTAGATTCGGCAGGCACTGAAGCTTTCTTT,CASSLDSAGTEAFF